This T cell receptor (beta chain) is drawn from a study of technical replicates of blood from several donors. Trimming stripped 8 bases from V and 8 bases from J, with 15 bases between. This CDR3 is 12 amino acids long. CDR1 ENHRY and CDR2 SYGVKD come from the germline V gene. The protocol was immunoSEQ multiplex PCR, while the TCRdb copy is restricted to in-frame clones and leaves out a portion. The repertoire holds about 86,000 clones, with over 95% as singletons. The material sequenced was T cells isolated from PBMCs. The clonotype was recovered from a human donor in good health. This chain joins TRBV10-3 and TRBJ1-2, with a tentative D call TRBD1 (5 bases). DNA of the CDR3: TGTGCCATCGGGGCGGGGGTAGAAGGCTACACCTTC. Protein: CAIGAGVEGYTF.